This T cell receptor beta chain was captured by sequencing in a study of shared clonotypes between healthy human individuals. The CDR3 length is 15 residues. V dropped 5 bases and J dropped 6; count of bases not matched to a gene: 7. Germline CDR1 MNHNS, CDR2 SASEGT. Evenly divided among several immunoSEQ plates was the genomic DNA of each subset. Produced via immunoSEQ multiplex PCR; TCRdb's table is partial and in-frame only. The sample includes about 95,000 clones, roughly 69% of them seen just once. V gene TRBV6-1 combines with J gene TRBJ1-5; 10 nucleotides align to TRBD1. Sequenced material: memory CD8+ T cells sorted from blood. Subset reported: CD45RO+ cells pooled with CCR7-negative TemRA cells. The sequence was collected from a man younger than 45 in good health. CDR3 nucleotide sequence: TGTGCCAGCAGTTCTCCGGGGACAGGGGTTCAGCCCCAGCATTTT. Protein product: CASSSPGTGVQPQHF.